This T cell receptor beta chain derives from a study of control samples from healthy donors and cancer patients. Only in-frame clones appear in the TCRdb table, and some are missing; sequencing was by immunoSEQ multiplex PCR. The sample shows hundreds of thousands of clones, around 79% of them seen only once. CDR1 is MDHEN and CDR2 is SYDVKM in the germline V gene. The CDR3 length is 15 residues. Trimming took 4 bases from V and 7 from J, leaving 16 bases between them. Sequencing used PBMCs. The chain uses TRBV28 and TRBJ1-4, with a possible D match to TRBD1 (6 bases). This TCR was recovered from a woman between 55 and 75 years old with lung cancer. The CDR3 coding sequence is TGTGCCAGCAGTTCGTCTGGGGGGGCGGTTGAAAAACTGTTTTTT. As protein: CASSSSGGAVEKLFF.